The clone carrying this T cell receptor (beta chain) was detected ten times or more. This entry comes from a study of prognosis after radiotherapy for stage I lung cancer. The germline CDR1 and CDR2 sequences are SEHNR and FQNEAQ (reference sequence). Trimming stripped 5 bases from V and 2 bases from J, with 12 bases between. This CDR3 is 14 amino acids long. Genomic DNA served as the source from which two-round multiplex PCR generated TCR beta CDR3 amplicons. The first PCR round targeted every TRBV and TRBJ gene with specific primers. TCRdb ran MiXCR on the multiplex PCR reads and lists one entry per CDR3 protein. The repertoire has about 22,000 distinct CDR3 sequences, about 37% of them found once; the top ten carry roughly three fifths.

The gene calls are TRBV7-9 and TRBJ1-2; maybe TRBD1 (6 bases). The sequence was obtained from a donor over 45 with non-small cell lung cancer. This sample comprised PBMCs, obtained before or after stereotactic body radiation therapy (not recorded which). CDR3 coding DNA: TGTGCCAGCAGCCCTACGACAGGAAACTATGGCTACACCTTC. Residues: CASSPTTGNYGYTF.